This entry lists 19 T cell receptor beta chains sequenced from one sample in a study of PD-L1 blockade in urothelial cancer. Clones were read by immunoSEQ multiplex PCR, and TCRdb kept only the in-frame ones, dropping some. The sample holds approximately 50,000 clones, about 86% seen once. Time point given: pretreatment peripheral blood. Specimen: PBMCs, collected around atezolizumab (anti-PD-L1) treatment. All receptors come from a man between 65 and 80 years old with urothelial cancer.

V and J are TRBV6-5 and TRBJ1-1; D is unclear. Per germline, CDR1 MNHEY and CDR2 SVGAGI. Trimming stripped 7 bases from V and 6 bases from J, with 18 bases between. The CDR3 has 14 residues. As DNA, the CDR3 is TGTGCCAGCACTAGATCCGGGGAGGTCCCTGAAGCTTTCTTT. It yields the protein CASTRSGEVPEAFF.

CDR3 nucleotide sequence: TGTGCCAGCAGTGAAGCGGGCCAAGGCACCGGGGAGCTGTTTTTT. Protein product: CASSEAGQGTGELFF. J is TRBJ2-2 and V is TRBV2; D gene uncertain. V lost 0 bases and J lost 4, with 9 bases in between. In germline, CDR1 is SNHLY, CDR2 FYNNEI. This CDR3 spans 15 amino acids. Filled out from reference TRBV2 and TRBJ2-2, the complete variable domain reads EPEVTQTPSHQVTQMGQEVILRCVPISNHLYFYWYRQILGQKVEFLVSFYNNEISEKSEIFDDQFSVERPDGSNFTLKIRSTKLEDSAMYFCASSEAGQGTGELFFGEGSRLTVL.

The J gene is TRBJ2-3, the V gene TRBV19; D might be TRBD2 (5 bases). CDR1 is LNHDA and CDR2 is SQIVND in the germline V gene (reference sequence). The CDR3 spans 14 residues. Between the trimmed V and J ends, which lost 5 bases and 6 bases, there was a span of 15 bases. The DNA of the CDR3 is TGTGCCAGTAGTCCAGGACTGACTCTTGATACGCAGTATTTT. Amino acids: CASSPGLTLDTQYF.

CDR3 in amino acids: CASSHKGARPEAFF. DNA of the CDR3: TGTGCCAGCAGCCATAAGGGGGCACGGCCTGAAGCTTTCTTT. The genes are TRBV5-6 and TRBJ1-1; 7 nucleotides agree with TRBD1. The CDR3 length is 14 residues. CDR1 is SGHDT, CDR2 YYEEEE, per germline. V lost 4 bases, J lost 6 bases, and 9 bases stayed unmatched.

The gene calls are TRBV7-2 and TRBJ1-1, with 9 nucleotides matching TRBD1. CDR1 SGHTA and CDR2 FQGNSA come from the germline V gene. This CDR3 contains 14 residues. Trimming removed 5 bases from V and 8 bases from J; junction bases left unmatched: 9. Written as DNA, the CDR3 is TGTGCCAGCAGCACCCGGACAGGGGTAATGGAAGCTTTCTTT. Translating gives CASSTRTGVMEAFF.

This chain uses TRBV29-1 with TRBJ2-3; D perhaps matches TRBD1 (5 bases). The CDR3 has 19 residues. The V and J ends lost 5 bases and 0 bases respectively, with 27 bases between them. The germline V gene encodes CDR1 SQVTM and CDR2 ANQGSEA. The CDR3 here is CSVTLTAPGWKTSTDTQYF. The DNA for the CDR3 is TGCAGCGTTACTTTGACAGCCCCGGGCTGGAAGACTAGCACAGATACGCAGTATTTT.

The chain employs TRBV6-5 and TRBJ1-1, with TRBD1 matching 10 bases. CDR3 length: 13 amino acids. Germline V gene data show CDR1 as MNHEY and CDR2 as SVGAGI. Losses at the gene ends were 7 bases for V and 5 bases for J; bases not matched to a gene: 4. This CDR3 is CASTDRGRTEAFF. The CDR3 DNA reads as TGTGCCAGCACGGACAGGGGGAGAACTGAAGCTTTCTTT.

The J gene is TRBJ2-1, the V gene TRBV10-3, with a tentative D call TRBD1 (5 bases). The CDR3 runs 11 residues. Germline V lookup: CDR1 ENHRY, CDR2 SYGVKD. Trimming pared 5 bases from V and 10 bases from J, leaving 9 bases between. CDR3 in DNA: TGTGCCATCAGTACTGACAGAGAGCAGTTCTTC. Residues: CAISTDREQFF.

This clone appeared once. The chain links TRBV6-1 to TRBJ2-7; 10 positions agree with TRBD2. V was pared by 9 bases and J by 4 bases, with 6 bases of the junction left unmatched. This CDR3 has 13 amino acids. Germline V lookup: CDR1 MNHNS, CDR2 SASEGT. The CDR3 spells CASSGLARYEQYF. DNA for the CDR3: TGTGCCAGTTCGGGACTAGCGAGGTACGAGCAGTACTTC.

The V gene is TRBV6-5, the J gene TRBJ1-5; D is undetermined. The CDR3 has 13 amino acids. Germline values: CDR1 MNHEY, CDR2 SVGAGI. V lost 6 bases and J 4 bases, leaving 10 bases between the germline ends. This CDR3 is CASSRSLNQPQHF. CDR3 nucleotide sequence: TGTGCCAGCAGCCGTAGCCTAAATCAGCCCCAGCATTTT.

This rearrangement joins TRBV2 to TRBJ1-2; 9 bases match TRBD1. CDR1 and CDR2 (germline): SNHLY, FYNNEI. The CDR3 spans 14 residues. V lost 6 bases, J lost 8 bases, and 10 bases stayed unmatched. CDR3 loop: CASSATQGARGYTF. CDR3 DNA: TGTGCCAGCAGCGCCACACAGGGGGCGCGGGGCTACACCTTC.

This chain links TRBV2 with TRBJ1-2; 8 nucleotides align to TRBD1. This CDR3 is 12 amino acids long. Trimming at V came to 6 bases and at J to 7 bases, leaving 4 bases not matched to a gene. Germline values: CDR1 SNHLY, CDR2 FYNNEI. CDR3: CASRGTGGGYTF. The CDR3 bases are TGTGCCAGCAGGGGGACAGGAGGTGGCTACACCTTC. The variable domain in full, completed from reference TRBV2 and TRBJ1-2, reads EPEVTQTPSHQVTQMGQEVILRCVPISNHLYFYWYRQILGQKVEFLVSFYNNEISEKSEIFDDQFSVERPDGSNFTLKIRSTKLEDSAMYFCASRGTGGGYTFGSGTRLTVV.

The rearrangement links TRBV6-5 to TRBJ2-7; weak D call: TRBD1 (5 bases). CDR1 and CDR2 (germline): MNHEY, SVGAGI. CDR3 size: 14 residues. Deletions cut 5 bases from V and 5 bases from J, with 16 bases between. The CDR3 sequence is CASSTPGGAHEQYF. The CDR3 coding sequence is TGTGCCAGCAGTACCCCGGGTGGGGCCCACGAGCAGTACTTC.

The V gene is TRBV4-2, the J gene TRBJ2-2; weak D call: TRBD2 (7 bases). This CDR3 spans 13 amino acids. The V gene lost 7 bases and the J gene lost 7 bases, with 13 bases spanning the gap. The germline V gene encodes CDR1 LGHNA and CDR2 YNFKEQ. DNA of the CDR3: TGTGCCAGCACCCGGGGGGCGGGCGGGGAGCTGTTTTTT. It yields the protein CASTRGAGGELFF.

The chain recombines TRBV5-1 with TRBJ1-2, with a weak D call TRBD1 (5 bases). Trimming took off 2 bases at V and 3 bases at J, with 14 bases between the two ends. The CDR3 is made up of 15 amino acids. CDR1 is SGHRS, CDR2 YFSETQ, per germline. The CDR3 sequence: CASSFGRVSDYGYTF. CDR3 DNA sequence: TGCGCCAGCAGCTTTGGCAGGGTTTCTGACTATGGCTACACCTTC. Combining the CDR3 with reference TRBV5-1 and TRBJ1-2 gives the whole variable domain KAGVTQTPRYLIKTRGQQVTLSCSPISGHRSVSWYQQTPGQGLQFLFEYFSETQRNKGNFPGRFSGRQFSNSRSEMNVSTLELGDSALYLCASSFGRVSDYGYTFGSGTRLTVV.

The chain has TRBV14 and TRBJ2-2; 7 bases map to TRBD1. Germline V gene lookup returns CDR1 SGHDN and CDR2 FVKESK. V lost 1 base to trimming and J lost 4 bases; unmatched junction nucleotides: 9. The CDR3 is made up of 17 amino acids. CDR3 DNA sequence: TGTGCCAGCAGCCAAGTTAGGAAGACAGGGAGCACCGGGGAGCTGTTTTTT. Translated, it gives CASSQVRKTGSTGELFF.

This clone was seen just once. This chain joins TRBV2 and TRBJ1-5; TRBD1 matches 8 bases. Germline V gene data show CDR1 as SNHLY and CDR2 as FYNNEI. V trimming: 6 bases; J trimming: 2 bases; junction bases outside the gene matches: 9. The CDR3 sequence is 16 residues long. The DNA for the CDR3 is TGTGCCAGCAGGCATGCCCAGGGGGCCGGCAATCAGCCCCAGCATTTT. Residues: CASRHAQGAGNQPQHF.

This chain joins TRBV11-1 and TRBJ2-6; 9 bases are shared with TRBD2. Looked up from germline, CDR1 is SGHAT and CDR2 is FQDESV (reference sequence). This CDR3 is built from 16 residues. Trimming took 5 bases from V and 1 from J; bases not matched to a gene: 3. This CDR3 reads CASSRAGGSGANVLTF. The DNA for the CDR3 is TGTGCCAGCAGCCGCGCGGGGGGGTCTGGGGCCAACGTCCTGACTTTC. The full variable domain, completed using reference TRBV11-1 and TRBJ2-6, is EAEVAQSPRYKITEKSQAVAFWCDPISGHATLYWYRQILGQGPELLVQFQDESVVDDSQLPKDRFSAERLKGVDSTLKIQPAELGDSAMYLCASSRAGGSGANVLTFGAGSRLTVL.

This clone is a singleton in its sample. The V call is TRBV7-6, the J call TRBJ1-2, with D tentatively TRBD1 (5 bases). V was clipped by 5 bases and J by 2 bases, with 18 bases between them. This CDR3 contains 16 residues. Germline lookup yields CDR1 SGHVS and CDR2 FNYEAQ. This CDR3 reads CASSRRGGAGNYGYTF. Here the CDR3 DNA reads TGTGCCAGCAGCCGACGTGGTGGGGCGGGGAACTATGGCTACACCTTC.